Listed here are 21 T cell receptor beta chains from one sample, sequenced in a study of T cell responses to AZD1222 COVID-19 vaccine. Generated by immunoSEQ multiplex PCR, the TCRdb table keeps only in-frame clones and is missing some. The sample consists of approximately 140,000 clones, 94% of them appearing once. Material: peripheral blood, obtained on day 0 of AZD1222 vaccination. These receptors originate from an adult in good health.

The V call is TRBV7-6, the J call TRBJ1-1; 7 bases are a match to TRBD1. With V trimmed by 5 bases and J by 5 bases, 5 bases remained unmatched. Germline V gives CDR1 SGHVS, CDR2 FNYEAQ. The CDR3 is 13 residues long. CDR3 sequence (DNA): TGTGCCAGCAGCCGCCAGGGGGGGACTGAAGCTTTCTTT. This sequence encodes CASSRQGGTEAFF.

This chain uses TRBV5-1 with TRBJ1-4, with a possible D match to TRBD1 (5 bases). CDR3 length: 13 amino acids. In germline, CDR1 is SGHRS, CDR2 YFSETQ. Trimming stripped 2 bases from V and 5 bases from J, with 7 bases between. The DNA of the CDR3 is TGCGCCAGCAGCTTTGGGGCAAATGAAAAACTGTTTTTT. Its protein is CASSFGANEKLFF.

This rearrangement joins TRBV28 to TRBJ1-6, with 7 bases aligning to TRBD1. Trimming at V came to 4 bases and at J to 7 bases, leaving 10 bases not matched to a gene. This CDR3 is 16 amino acids long. Germline CDR1 reads MDHEN; CDR2 reads SYDVKM. The CDR3 loop is CASSSPLGQLNSPLHF. The CDR3 DNA follows: TGTGCCAGCAGTTCTCCCCTGGGACAGCTAAATTCACCCCTCCACTTT. Supplemented by reference TRBV28 and TRBJ1-6, the full variable domain reads DVKVTQSSRYLVKRTGEKVFLECVQDMDHENMFWYRQDPGLGLRLIYFSYDVKMKEKGDIPEGYSVSREKKERFSLILESASTNQTSMYLCASSSPLGQLNSPLHFGNGTRLTVT.

The rearrangement joins TRBV20-1 to TRBJ1-2; D remains unclear. The CDR3 is 10 amino acids. The germline V gene encodes CDR1 DFQATT and CDR2 SNEGSKA (reference sequence). V shed 3 bases and J shed 8 bases, with 7 bases lying between them. CDR3 residues: CSASRFGYTF. CDR3 nucleotides: TGCAGTGCTAGCCGGTTCGGCTACACCTTC.

This clone has only one observation. The J gene is TRBJ1-1, the V gene TRBV19, with no clear D. CDR1 and CDR2 from the germline V gene are LNHDA and SQIVND (reference sequence). CDR3 length: 13 residues. V lost 6 bases to trimming and J lost 0 bases, with 8 bases between them. CDR3 sequence (DNA): TGTGCCAGTAGCCCCGGGGTGAACACTGAAGCTTTCTTT. Translation gives CASSPGVNTEAFF. The full variable domain, its missing parts supplied by reference TRBV19 and TRBJ1-1, is DGGITQSPKYLFRKEGQNVTLSCEQNLNHDAMYWYRQDPGQGLRLIYYSQIVNDFQKGDIAEGYSVSREKKESFPLTVTSAQKNPTAFYLCASSPGVNTEAFFGQGTRLTVV.

The chain joins TRBV2 to TRBJ2-5, with no clear D. The ends were cut back, 4 bases at V and 0 bases at J, with 6 bases in the middle. Germline V CDR1 and CDR2: SNHLY, FYNNEI. This CDR3 is built from 13 residues. Written as DNA, the CDR3 is TGTGCCAGCAGTGCCGAGTACCAAGAGACCCAGTACTTC. Its translation: CASSAEYQETQYF.

This sequence joins TRBV6-4 and TRBJ2-7; D gene unclear. Trimming took off 6 bases at V and 4 bases at J, with 13 bases between the two ends. This CDR3 comprises 13 residues. Germline V gene sequence: CDR1 MRHNA, CDR2 SNTAGT. CDR3 DNA sequence: TGTGCCAGCAGGCGGACCACTCTTTACGAGCAGTACGTC. Translated, it gives CASRRTTLYEQYV.

This clone occurred once. The chain is built from TRBV7-3 and TRBJ1-6; a possible D gene is TRBD1 (6 bases). Between the trimmed V and J ends, which lost 5 bases and 9 bases, there was a span of 14 bases. Germline V CDR1 and CDR2: SGHTA, FQGTGA. The CDR3 totals 14 residues. Here the CDR3 DNA reads TGTGCCAGCAGCCTGTTGGGGGCGGGTTCACCCCTCCACTTT. Translated: CASSLLGAGSPLHF. Full variable domain (rest looked up from reference TRBV7-3 and TRBJ1-6): GAGVSQTPSNKVTEKGKYVELRCDPISGHTALYWYRQSLGQGPEFLIYFQGTGAADDSGLPNDRFFAVRPEGSVSTLKIQRTERGDSAVYLCASSLLGAGSPLHFGNGTRLTVT.

A remark on this clone: Within the sample, other DNA sequences also encode this same CDR3. The chain is built from TRBV5-1 and TRBJ1-1; D gene uncertain. The CDR3 covers 13 residues. Germline V gene lookup returns CDR1 SGHRS and CDR2 YFSETQ. Deletions cut 0 bases from V and 0 bases from J, with 3 bases between. The CDR3 nucleotides are TGCGCCAGCAGCTTGGTTGTGAACACTGAAGCTTTCTTT. The encoded protein is CASSLVVNTEAFF.

The J gene is TRBJ1-1, the V gene TRBV10-2, with D maybe TRBD1 (5 bases). Deletions cut 6 bases from V and 0 bases from J, with 23 bases between. This CDR3 region has 18 residues. Germline V gene sequence: CDR1 WSHSY, CDR2 SAAADI. The CDR3 bases are TGCGCCAGCAGGCGAATCGCCGGGACGGACACCATGAACACTGAAGCTTTCTTT. Translated: CASRRIAGTDTMNTEAFF.

This clone has only a few counts. The chain uses TRBV7-2 and TRBJ1-2; TRBD1 is a possible D gene (5 bases). The CDR3 sequence is 16 residues long. Trimming shortened V by 2 bases and J by 2 bases, and 15 bases separated the two germline ends. Germline values: CDR1 SGHTA, CDR2 FQGNSA. CDR3 residues: CASSLTFQGENYGYTF. The DNA for the CDR3 is TGTGCCAGCAGCTTAACTTTTCAGGGTGAAAACTATGGCTACACCTTC.

The J gene is TRBJ1-2, the V gene TRBV14; the match to TRBD1 covers 10 bases. Trimming cost V 9 bases and J 6 bases; bases outside gene matches: 10. From germline, CDR1 is SGHDN and CDR2 FVKESK. This CDR3 is 14 amino acids long. This CDR3 is CARVHRDRGHGYTF. Here the CDR3 DNA reads TGTGCCAGAGTTCATCGGGACAGGGGTCATGGCTACACCTTC.

The chain recombines TRBV5-1 with TRBJ1-2; 7 positions match TRBD1. The germline V gene encodes CDR1 SGHRS and CDR2 YFSETQ. With 0 bases clipped from V and 5 bases from J, the junction kept 4 bases outside the gene matches. The CDR3 is 14 amino acids. The CDR3 DNA follows: TGCGCCAGCAGCTTGGCGGACAGGCAGTATGGCTACACCTTC. This translates into CASSLADRQYGYTF.

The V and J genes are TRBV3-1 (or the pseudogene TRBV3-2) and TRBJ2-1; no reliable D call. Germline V CDR1 and CDR2: LGHDT, YNNKEL (reference sequence). This CDR3 spans 15 amino acids. With 0 bases removed from V and 10 bases from J, the gap between germline ends came to 16 bases. The CDR3 sequence is CASSQDLEPKREQFF. In DNA form, the CDR3 reads TGTGCCAGCAGCCAAGATCTAGAACCGAAGAGAGAGCAGTTCTTC.

This clone was detected once. The chain joins TRBV28 to TRBJ2-2; D is possibly TRBD2 (7 bases). The V gene's germline CDR1 is MDHEN and CDR2 SYDVKM. The V end lost 8 bases, the J end lost 2 bases, and 18 bases lay between the germline ends. The CDR3 spans 16 residues. This CDR3 is CASGPGGAENTGELFF. In DNA form, the CDR3 reads TGTGCCAGCGGACCTGGGGGGGCAGAAAACACCGGGGAGCTGTTTTTT.

The chain joins TRBV2 to TRBJ1-6; D gene ambiguous. The CDR3 runs to 14 residues. Germline V gene data show CDR1 as SNHLY and CDR2 as FYNNEI. V shed 7 bases and J shed 4 bases, with 11 bases lying between them. As DNA, the CDR3 is TGTGCCAGCAAGGGAGACGGGTATAATTCACCCCTCCACTTT. This encodes CASKGDGYNSPLHF.

This rearrangement joins TRBV29-1 to TRBJ1-1; 7 nucleotides agree with TRBD1. Trimming cost V 6 bases and J 6 bases; bases outside gene matches: 10. Germline V CDR1 and CDR2: SQVTM, ANQGSEA. This CDR3 has 13 residues. The CDR3 is CSVTAGGSPEAFF. The CDR3 coding sequence is TGCAGCGTAACTGCAGGGGGTAGTCCTGAAGCTTTCTTT. Full variable domain (rest looked up from reference TRBV29-1 and TRBJ1-1): SAVISQKPSRDICQRGTSLTIQCQVDSQVTMMFWYRQQPGQSLTLIATANQGSEATYESGFVIDKFPISRPNLTFSTLTVSNMSPEDSSIYLCSVTAGGSPEAFFGQGTRLTVV.

J is TRBJ1-1 and V is TRBV7-8, with D possibly matching TRBD1 (5 bases). Germline CDR1 is SGHVS and CDR2 is FQNEAQ. The CDR3 loop spans 16 amino acids. With 5 bases removed from V and 3 bases from J, the gap between germline ends came to 19 bases. The CDR3 DNA sequence: TGTGCCAGCAGCCCACTTCTTTGGGGCGGGGACACTGAAGCTTTCTTT. Translation gives CASSPLLWGGDTEAFF.

This clone was recorded once. The gene calls are TRBV19 and TRBJ1-5; D not resolved. V gave up 3 bases and J gave up 1 base, with 10 bases separating them. Germline loops: CDR1 LNHDA, CDR2 SQIVND (reference sequence). The CDR3 consists of 15 residues. CDR3 DNA: TGTGCCAGTAGTATCTCGGGGTTCAGCAATCAGCCCCAGCATTTT. Protein sequence: CASSISGFSNQPQHF.

This clone came up once. The chain recombines TRBV21-1 with TRBJ1-6; the DNA was not compared with TRBD1, the D call given in the table. TRBV21-1 is tagged as a pseudogene. The CDR3 runs 16 residues. Here the CDR3 reads CASNERQGSYNSPLHF. In DNA, the CDR3 is TGTGCCAGCAACGAGAGACAGGGATCCTATAATTCACCCCTCCACTTT.

The rearrangement joins TRBV5-1 to TRBJ2-5; the D gene is possibly TRBD2 (6 bases). This CDR3 is built from 12 residues. Trimming cost V 3 bases and J 3 bases, with 6 bases left between them. The germline CDR1 and CDR2 sequences are SGHRS and YFSETQ. The CDR3 region has the DNA TGCGCCAGCAGCTGGGGGGAAGAGACCCAGTACTTC. It yields the protein CASSWGEETQYF.